This T cell receptor beta chain originates from a study of response to subunit inactivated influenza vaccine. Germline CDR1 reads DFQATT; CDR2 reads SNEGSKA (reference sequence). V was clipped by 5 bases and J by 0 bases, with 13 bases between them. The CDR3 contains 15 residues. Whole-study results and caveats: It was the authors' suggestion that each seasonal influenza vaccination recruits few new T cells.

With respect to this clonotype: The antigen is not known.

TCRdb redid the calling of the RT-PCR reads with MiXCR, one entry per CDR3 protein. This table has about 300,000 distinct CDR3 sequences, approximately 20% appearing once. The sequence came from a man between 45 and 75 years old who received an inactivated influenza vaccine. The chain couples TRBV20-1 to TRBJ2-2; either TRBD1 or TRBD2 may fit D (6 bases each). The source was PBMCs from blood, collected roughly 20 months after vaccination. CDR3 region: CSAGAGQANTGELFF. CDR3 bases: TGCAGTGCTGGGGCGGGACAAGCGAACACCGGGGAGCTGTTTTTT.